What follows are 25 T cell receptor beta chains derived from one specimen sequenced in a study of blood T cell repertoires in COVID-19. Some clones are missing from TCRdb's copy, which holds only in-frame ones; the method was immunoSEQ multiplex PCR. The sample includes about 370,000 clones, approximately 88% of them seen just once. Material: peripheral blood. The receptor source for this set is a woman younger than 45 with COVID-19, enrolled during active disease.

V is TRBV7-8 and J is TRBJ2-3, with D maybe TRBD2 (6 bases). The V gene lost 7 bases and the J gene lost 0 bases, with 20 bases spanning the gap. This CDR3 is 17 amino acids long. CDR1 and CDR2 (germline): SGHVS, FQNEAQ. The CDR3 loop reads CASTTHSGYTSTDTQYF. In nucleotides, the CDR3 is TGTGCCAGCACCACCCATAGCGGATATACTAGCACAGATACGCAGTATTTT.

The V gene is TRBV2, the J gene TRBJ1-2; TRBD1 matches 12 bases. This CDR3 is 15 amino acids long. The germline V gene has CDR1 SNHLY and CDR2 FYNNEI. V shed 6 bases, J shed 6 bases, and the junction held 8 bases outside the gene matches. The CDR3 region is CASRTGTGGADGYTF. The CDR3 coding sequence is TGTGCCAGCAGAACCGGGACAGGGGGCGCGGATGGCTACACCTTC.

The genes are TRBV18 and TRBJ1-2, with D perhaps matching TRBD1 (5 bases). The CDR3 has 16 amino acids. Germline-derived CDR1 and CDR2 are KGHSH and LQKENI. V lost 8 bases, J lost 1 base, and 20 bases lay in between. DNA for the CDR3: TGTGCCAGCACCAGGGATTCAATCACTAATAACTATGGCTACACCTTC. It yields the protein CASTRDSITNNYGYTF.

The chain uses TRBV7-2 and TRBJ2-3; possible D gene TRBD1, 6 bases. The CDR3 is 16 amino acids. Germline V gives CDR1 SGHTA, CDR2 FQGNSA. The V end lost 3 bases, the J end lost 2 bases, and 15 bases lay between the germline ends. The CDR3 sequence: CASSFLWGTNTDTQYF. The CDR3 coding sequence is TGTGCCAGCAGCTTTCTGTGGGGGACAAACACAGATACGCAGTATTTT.

This rearrangement joins TRBV28 to TRBJ1-6; 8 bases match TRBD1. The CDR3 has 12 amino acids. Unmatched junction bases numbered 3, after V lost 10 bases and J lost 7 bases. Germline lookup yields CDR1 MDHEN and CDR2 SYDVKM. CDR3 DNA: TGTGCCACCACAGGGGGGAATTCACCCCTCCACTTT. The encoded protein is CATTGGNSPLHF.

This clone has only a few counts. The chain couples TRBV6-2 or TRBV6-3 to TRBJ2-1; possibly TRBD2 for D (5 bases). The CDR3 has 17 residues. The V and J ends lost 2 bases and 0 bases respectively, with 14 bases between them. The germline gives CDR1 MNHEY, CDR2 SVGEGT. In DNA, the CDR3 is TGTGCCAGCAGTTACGACACAGCGGATAGCTCCTACAATGAGCAGTTCTTC. Encoded protein: CASSYDTADSSYNEQFF.

V usage is TRBV10-3 and J usage is TRBJ2-5; D is possibly TRBD2 (5 bases). Looked up from germline, CDR1 is ENHRY and CDR2 is SYGVKD. V lost 8 bases and J lost 3, with 10 bases in between. The CDR3 contains 12 residues. The CDR3 protein is CAIGGIKETQYF. Written as DNA, the CDR3 is TGTGCCATCGGAGGCATTAAAGAGACCCAGTACTTC.

This rearrangement joins TRBV6-1 to TRBJ1-2; 8 bases fit TRBD1. CDR3 length: 18 amino acids. CDR1 is MNHNS and CDR2 is SASEGT in the germline V gene. V lost 2 bases, J lost 4 bases, and 15 bases stayed unmatched. The CDR3 DNA is TGTGCCAGCAGTGAATACTCTAGGGGACAGGCCCGTGCCTATGGCTACACCTTC. Protein product: CASSEYSRGQARAYGYTF.

This clone was seen a single time. The chain carries TRBV19 and TRBJ2-4, with TRBD2 identical over 9 bases. V was pared by 9 bases and J by 0 bases, with 21 bases of the junction left unmatched. Germline values: CDR1 LNHDA, CDR2 SQIVND (reference sequence). This CDR3 has 20 residues. The CDR3 loop reads CARRHLGGGRAFIAKNIQYF. The CDR3 DNA reads TGTGCCAGGCGTCATTTAGGGGGCGGGAGGGCCTTTATAGCCAAAAACATTCAGTACTTC.

The chain uses TRBV29-1 and TRBJ2-3; possibly TRBD2 for D (5 bases). The CDR3 sequence is 15 residues long. CDR1 SQVTM and CDR2 ANQGSEA come from the germline V gene. Trimming cost V 7 bases and J 2 bases, with 19 bases left between them. The CDR3 DNA sequence: TGCAGCGCAGCCCTAGGACTTGGATACACAGATACGCAGTATTTT. Translation: CSAALGLGYTDTQYF.

This chain uses TRBV11-2 with TRBJ2-2, with TRBD2 matching 12 bases. This CDR3 is 19 amino acids long. CDR1 is SGHAT, CDR2 FQNNGV, per germline. Trimming at V came to 6 bases and at J to 6 bases, leaving 17 bases not matched to a gene. DNA of the CDR3: TGTGCCAGCAGACAACGACTAGCGGGGGTCTTCCCTGGGGCCGGGGAGCTGTTTTTT. Its translation is CASRQRLAGVFPGAGELFF.

This rearrangement joins TRBV4-3 to TRBJ2-1, with 13 bases aligning to TRBD2. The J segment lost 7 bases and the V segment lost 6 bases, leaving 6 bases of the junction unmatched. Germline V gene data show CDR1 as LGHNA and CDR2 as YSLEER. The CDR3 is made up of 15 amino acids. The CDR3 DNA reads as TGCGCCAGCAGTCCAACTAGCGGGGGGGGGAATGAGCAGTTCTTC. This translates into CASSPTSGGGNEQFF.

The rearrangement joins TRBV6-5 to TRBJ1-4; D remains unclear. The CDR3 has 15 residues. Deletions cut 6 bases from V and 3 bases from J, with 14 bases between. Germline V gives CDR1 MNHEY, CDR2 SVGAGI. CDR3 nucleotides: TGTGCCAGCAGACCCCGGGTTGGCGCTAATGAAAAACTGTTTTTT. Its translation is CASRPRVGANEKLFF.

The chain combines TRBV6-6 with TRBJ1-5; 7 bases match TRBD1. Germline V lookup: CDR1 MNHNY, CDR2 SVGAGI (reference sequence). Trimming cost V 9 bases and J 5 bases; bases outside gene matches: 16. This CDR3 has 16 amino acids. The CDR3 DNA reads as TGTGCCAGTTTTCCCGCTGACAGGGCCCCCGATCAGCCCCAGCATTTT. It encodes CASFPADRAPDQPQHF.

The V and J genes are TRBV7-2 and TRBJ2-5, with 9 nucleotides matching TRBD2. Losses at the gene ends were 4 bases for V and 5 bases for J; bases not matched to a gene: 14. The germline gives CDR1 SGHTA, CDR2 FQGNSA. The CDR3 runs to 17 residues. The CDR3 loop is CASSYPRAGGPTETQYF. DNA for the CDR3: TGTGCCAGCAGCTACCCTAGGGCGGGGGGGCCTACTGAGACCCAGTACTTC. The complete variable domain, with remaining parts taken from reference TRBV7-2 and TRBJ2-5, reads GAGVSQSPSNKVTEKGKDVELRCDPISGHTALYWYRQSLGQGLEFLIYFQGNSAPDKSGLPSDRFSAERTGGSVSTLTIQRTQQEDSAVYLCASSYPRAGGPTETQYFGPGTRLLVL.

In this sample, this clone turned up once. The V gene is TRBV7-8, the J gene TRBJ2-1; possibly TRBD1 for D (6 bases). V was trimmed by 2 bases and J by 1 base, leaving 12 bases between them. This CDR3 has 16 residues. The germline V gene encodes CDR1 SGHVS and CDR2 FQNEAQ. The CDR3 DNA reads as TGTGCCAGCAGCTTAACAGGGTATACTTCCTACAATGAGCAGTTCTTC. Amino acid sequence: CASSLTGYTSYNEQFF.

This clone was recorded a few times. In DNA, the CDR3 is TGTGCCAGCAGCCAATCCGGGAATCAGCCCCAGCATTTT. Translating gives CASSQSGNQPQHF. The J gene is TRBJ1-5, the V gene TRBV4-2; unclear D gene. The CDR3 contains 13 residues. CDR1 and CDR2 (germline): LGHNA, YNFKEQ. Trimming pared 2 bases from V and 4 bases from J, leaving 6 bases between.

DNA for the CDR3: TGTGCCAGCAGCCGGACAGGGTTAAACACCGGGGAGCTGTTTTTT. Its translation is CASSRTGLNTGELFF. The chain couples TRBV9 to TRBJ2-2; 8 bases align to TRBD1. The ends lost 4 bases at V and 2 bases at J; junction bases unmatched: 4. The germline gives CDR1 SGDLS, CDR2 YYNGEE. CDR3 length equals 15 residues.

This chain links TRBV13 with TRBJ1-2, with 10 bases fitting TRBD1. From germline, CDR1 is PRHDT and CDR2 FYEKMQ (reference sequence). With 3 bases clipped from V and 6 bases from J, the junction kept 4 bases outside the gene matches. CDR3 length: 14 amino acids. The DNA of the CDR3 is TGTGCCAGCAGCTTCCGACAGGGGGCCCATGGCTACACCTTC. This translates into CASSFRQGAHGYTF.

The chain joins TRBV9 to TRBJ1-1, with TRBD1 as a possible D gene (6 bases). V gave up 3 bases and J gave up 0 bases, with 9 bases separating them. The CDR3 extends over 14 amino acids. Germline V gives CDR1 SGDLS, CDR2 YYNGEE. CDR3 DNA: TGTGCCAGCAGCGAAGACAGGTTGAACACTGAAGCTTTCTTT. This gives the protein CASSEDRLNTEAFF.

The rearrangement uses TRBV3-1 (or the pseudogene TRBV3-2) and TRBJ2-1; 8 bases are a match to TRBD2. The CDR3 has 15 residues. Germline CDR1 reads LGHDT; CDR2 reads YNNKEL (reference sequence). The trim removed 1 base at V and 2 bases at J, leaving 1 base unmatched. CDR3 residues: CASSQGSGTYNEQFF. The CDR3 bases are TGTGCCAGCAGCCAAGGTAGCGGGACCTACAATGAGCAGTTCTTC.

J is TRBJ2-7 and V is TRBV5-8; 8 bases match TRBD2. The CDR3 totals 14 residues. Losses at the gene ends were 2 bases for V and 2 bases for J; bases not matched to a gene: 3. Germline loops: CDR1 SGHTS, CDR2 YDEGEE. Here the CDR3 DNA reads TGTGCCAGCAGCTTTCGGGGGGGCGCCTACGAGCAGTACGTC. Its protein product is CASSFRGGAYEQYV.

This chain links TRBV7-2 with TRBJ1-6; 7 positions agree with TRBD1. This CDR3 comprises 13 residues. The V and J ends lost 5 bases and 6 bases, in that order; junction bases with no gene match: 1. Germline CDR1 SGHTA, CDR2 FQGNSA. CDR3 region: CASSGTVNSPLHF. Written as DNA, the CDR3 is TGTGCCAGCAGCGGGACAGTTAATTCACCCCTCCACTTT.

This clone was counted a single time. The chain is built from TRBV24-1 and TRBJ2-5; 8 bases agree with TRBD1. CDR1 is KGHDR and CDR2 is SFDVKD in the germline V gene. This CDR3 region has 16 residues. J was trimmed by 7 bases and V by 5 bases; bases with no gene match: 14. The chain's CDR3 is CATSAPGQGGVGTQYF. CDR3 coding DNA: TGTGCCACCAGTGCCCCAGGACAGGGTGGGGTCGGGACCCAGTACTTC.

The chain couples TRBV7-8 to TRBJ1-2, with 7 bases aligning to TRBD1. Germline CDR1 reads SGHVS; CDR2 reads FQNEAQ. CDR3 length: 15 residues. Trimming took 1 base from V and 3 from J; bases not matched to a gene: 5. CDR3 sequence reads: CASSLVGGRDYGYTF. CDR3 DNA: TGTGCCAGCAGCTTAGTAGGGGGCAGAGACTATGGCTACACCTTC.